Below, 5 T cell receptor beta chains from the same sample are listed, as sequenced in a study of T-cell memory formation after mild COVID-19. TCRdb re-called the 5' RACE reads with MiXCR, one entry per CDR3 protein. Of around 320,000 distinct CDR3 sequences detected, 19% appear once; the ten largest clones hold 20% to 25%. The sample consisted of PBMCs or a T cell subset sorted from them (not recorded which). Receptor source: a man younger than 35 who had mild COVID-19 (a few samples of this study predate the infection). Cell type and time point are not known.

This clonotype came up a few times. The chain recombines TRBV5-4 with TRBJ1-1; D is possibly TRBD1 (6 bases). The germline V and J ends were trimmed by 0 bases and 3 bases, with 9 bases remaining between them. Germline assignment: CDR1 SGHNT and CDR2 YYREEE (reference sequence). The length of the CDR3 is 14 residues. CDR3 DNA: TGTGCCAGCAGCTTGGCAGACAGGTACACTGAAGCTTTCTTT. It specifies CASSLADRYTEAFF.

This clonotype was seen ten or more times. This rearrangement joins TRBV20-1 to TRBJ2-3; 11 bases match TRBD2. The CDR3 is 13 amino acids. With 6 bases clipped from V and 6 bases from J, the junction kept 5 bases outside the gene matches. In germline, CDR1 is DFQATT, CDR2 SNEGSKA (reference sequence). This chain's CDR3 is CSALTSGEDTQYF. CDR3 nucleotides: TGCAGTGCCCTGACTAGCGGGGAGGATACGCAGTATTTT.

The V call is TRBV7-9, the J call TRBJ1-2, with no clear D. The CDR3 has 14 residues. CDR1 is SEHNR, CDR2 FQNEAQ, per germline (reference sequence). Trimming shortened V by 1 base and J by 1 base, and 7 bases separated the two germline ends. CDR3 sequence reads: CASSLGYNNYGYTF. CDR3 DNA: TGTGCCAGCAGCTTAGGTTACAATAACTATGGCTACACCTTC. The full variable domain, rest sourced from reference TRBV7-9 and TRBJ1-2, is DTGVSQNPRHKITKRGQNVTFRCDPISEHNRLYWYRQTLGQGPEFLTYFQNEAQLEKSRLLSDRFSAERPKGSFSTLEIQRTEQGDSAMYLCASSLGYNNYGYTFGSGTRLTVV.

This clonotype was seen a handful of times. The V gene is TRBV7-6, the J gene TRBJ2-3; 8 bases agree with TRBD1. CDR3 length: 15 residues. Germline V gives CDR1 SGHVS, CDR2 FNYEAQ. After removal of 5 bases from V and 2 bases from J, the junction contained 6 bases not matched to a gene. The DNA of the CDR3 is TGTGCCAGCAGCATCACGACAGGGGACACAGATACGCAGTATTTT. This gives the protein CASSITTGDTDTQYF.

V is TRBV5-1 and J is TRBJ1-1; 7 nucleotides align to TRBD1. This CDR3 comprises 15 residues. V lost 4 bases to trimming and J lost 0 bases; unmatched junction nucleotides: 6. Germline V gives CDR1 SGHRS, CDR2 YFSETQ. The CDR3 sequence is CASSTRGSMNTEAFF. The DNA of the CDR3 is TGCGCCAGCAGCACCAGGGGGTCTATGAACACTGAAGCTTTCTTT.